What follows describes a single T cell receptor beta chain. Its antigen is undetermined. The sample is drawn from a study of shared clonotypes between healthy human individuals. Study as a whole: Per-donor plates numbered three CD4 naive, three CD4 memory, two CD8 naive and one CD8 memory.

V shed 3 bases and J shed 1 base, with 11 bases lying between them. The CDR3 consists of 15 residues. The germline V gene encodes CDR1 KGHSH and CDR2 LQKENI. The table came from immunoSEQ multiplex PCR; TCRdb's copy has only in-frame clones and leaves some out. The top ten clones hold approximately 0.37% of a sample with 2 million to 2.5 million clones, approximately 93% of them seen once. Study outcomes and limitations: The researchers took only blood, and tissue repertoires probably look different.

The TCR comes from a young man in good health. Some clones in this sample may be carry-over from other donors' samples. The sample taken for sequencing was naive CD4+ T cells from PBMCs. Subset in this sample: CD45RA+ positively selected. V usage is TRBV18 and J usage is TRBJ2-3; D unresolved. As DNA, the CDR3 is TGTGCCAGCTCACCCTCCGAGCGCCGCACAGATACGCAGTATTTT. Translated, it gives CASSPSERRTDTQYF. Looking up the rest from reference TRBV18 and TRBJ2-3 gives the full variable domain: NAGVMQNPRHLVRRRGQEARLRCSPMKGHSHVYWYRQLPEEGLKFMVYLQKENIIDESGMPKERFSAEFPKEGPSILRIQQVVRGDSAAYFCASSPSERRTDTQYFGPGTRLTVL.